The clone carrying this T cell receptor beta chain showed up many times. Amplification of ligated cDNA took four PCR rounds with SP2 and nested alpha and beta constant primers. TCRdb re-called the 5' RACE reads through MiXCR, storing one row per CDR3 protein. Of about 48,000 distinct CDR3 sequences listed, about 4.5% are singletons. An oligonucleotide containing a UMI was ligated to the 3' end of TCR cDNA. RNA was extracted from 2 to 2.5 ml of whole blood of healthy adults. Reverse transcription used DNase-treated unsorted total RNA, aiming for roughly 1 to 1000 ng. Trimming cost V 4 bases and J 8 bases; bases outside gene matches: 10. Per germline, CDR1 SGHAT and CDR2 FQNNGV. CDR3 length: 15 amino acids. These data are taken from a study of naive and memory T cell subsets.

The TCR comes from a female donor in good health. V gene TRBV11-2 combines with J gene TRBJ1-4, with 7 bases aligning to TRBD1. The CDR3 protein is CASSSIRGSGEKLFF. In DNA, the CDR3 is TGTGCCAGCAGCTCCATCAGGGGGTCGGGGGAAAAACTGTTTTTT.